Listed here are 17 T cell receptor beta chains from one sample, sequenced in a study of PD-1 blockade in classical Hodgkin lymphoma. The protocol was immunoSEQ multiplex PCR, while the TCRdb copy is restricted to in-frame clones and leaves out a portion. There are around 25,000 clones in the sample; around 70% occur only once, and 12% lies in the top ten. The patients all showed relapse after autologous stem cell transplantation, while their brentuximab vedotin exposure varied. The material sequenced was peripheral blood mononuclear cells (PBMCs), taken before the second cycle of nivolumab. The origin of the receptors is a human donor with classical Hodgkin lymphoma.

This chain connects TRBV7-2 to TRBJ1-5, with D maybe TRBD1 (6 bases). The V end lost 5 bases, the J end lost 2 bases, and 13 bases lay between the germline ends. This CDR3 spans 15 amino acids. From germline, CDR1 is SGHTA and CDR2 FQGNSA. CDR3 DNA: TGTGCCAGCAGCGGGTCGAGGGGGGGCAATCAGCCCCAGCATTTT. It translates to CASSGSRGGNQPQHF.

This clone has more than one count but fewer than ten. The chain is built from TRBV10-1 and TRBJ2-1; D perhaps matches TRBD2 (6 bases). This CDR3 has 15 amino acids. Germline V gives CDR1 WNHNN, CDR2 SYGVQD (reference sequence). Trimming shortened V by 6 bases and J by 0 bases, and 12 bases separated the two germline ends. CDR3: CASSRDLSSYNEQFF. CDR3 nucleotides: TGCGCCAGCAGCCGGGACTTGAGCTCCTACAATGAGCAGTTCTTC.

The chain joins TRBV10-3 to TRBJ2-2; unclear D gene. Trimming removed 2 bases at V and 4 bases at J, with 5 bases between. The CDR3 spans 13 residues. Germline CDR1 reads ENHRY; CDR2 reads SYGVKD. DNA of the CDR3: TGTGCCATCAGTGAGGCGGTCACCGGGGAGCTGTTTTTT. Its translation is CAISEAVTGELFF.

The chain combines TRBV11-2 with TRBJ1-1, with TRBD1 as a possible D gene (5 bases). The CDR3 has 15 amino acids. Trimming took off 1 base at V and 8 bases at J, with 17 bases between the two ends. CDR1 and CDR2 (germline): SGHAT, FQNNGV. CDR3 nucleotide sequence: TGTGCCAGCAGCTTAGCACGGGGACCTCGGCGGGAAGCTTTCTTT. Its translation: CASSLARGPRREAFF.

CDR3 bases: TGCGCCAGCAGCTTGCAGGGTCCCGAGACCCAGTACTTC. It codes for CASSLQGPETQYF. The V gene is TRBV5-1, the J gene TRBJ2-5; possibly TRBD1 for D (5 bases). Germline V CDR1 and CDR2: SGHRS, YFSETQ. The CDR3 loop spans 13 amino acids. Trimming removed 1 base from V and 5 bases from J, with 9 bases in between. Based on the CDR3 plus reference TRBV5-1 and TRBJ2-5, the full variable domain is KAGVTQTPRYLIKTRGQQVTLSCSPISGHRSVSWYQQTPGQGLQFLFEYFSETQRNKGNFPGRFSGRQFSNSRSEMNVSTLELGDSALYLCASSLQGPETQYFGPGTRLLVL.

This chain links TRBV9 with TRBJ2-5; perhaps D is TRBD1 or TRBD2 (5 bases each). Germline V gene data show CDR1 as SGDLS and CDR2 as YYNGEE. The CDR3 has 13 residues. Trimming cost V 6 bases and J 3 bases, with 12 bases left between them. This CDR3 is CASNPGTEETQYF. Here the CDR3 DNA reads TGTGCCAGCAACCCCGGGACGGAAGAGACCCAGTACTTC.

The chain recombines TRBV9 with TRBJ2-7; a possible D gene is TRBD1 (5 bases). The germline V and J ends were trimmed by 0 bases and 4 bases, with 11 bases remaining between them. Germline CDR1 SGDLS, CDR2 YYNGEE. This CDR3 is built from 14 residues. CDR3 protein: CASSVDVGQYEQYF. The DNA of the CDR3 is TGTGCCAGCAGCGTAGATGTGGGGCAATACGAGCAGTACTTC.

The rearrangement links TRBV7-9 to TRBJ2-3; D remains ambiguous. Trimming took 5 bases from V and 2 from J, leaving 11 bases between them. Germline CDR1 and CDR2: SEHNR and FQNEAQ (reference sequence). This CDR3 region has 14 residues. In DNA, the CDR3 is TGTGCCAGCAGCCTGACTGTCGCCACAGATACGCAGTATTTT. Residues: CASSLTVATDTQYF.

V and J are TRBV5-1 and TRBJ1-1; no clear D gene. Per the germline V gene, CDR1 is SGHRS and CDR2 is YFSETQ. The CDR3 length is 13 residues. V lost 5 bases and J lost 5, with 13 bases in between. The chain's CDR3 is CASRAPGRTEAFF. For the CDR3, the DNA is TGCGCCAGCAGGGCCCCCGGGAGGACTGAAGCTTTCTTT.

This clone has a count of ten or more. V is TRBV7-2 and J is TRBJ2-7; tentatively, D is TRBD1 (6 bases). V was shortened by 1 base and J by 3 bases, with 13 bases between the two germline ends. The CDR3 length is 15 residues. Germline lookup yields CDR1 SGHTA and CDR2 FQGNSA. In DNA, the CDR3 is TGTGCCAGCAGCTTAGTCACCAAAGGGGGCTACGAGCAGTACTTC. It specifies CASSLVTKGGYEQYF.

This chain links TRBV18 with TRBJ2-5, with TRBD1 matching 11 bases. J was trimmed by 10 bases and V by 3 bases; bases with no gene match: 10. CDR1 is KGHSH, CDR2 LQKENI, per germline. This CDR3 has 15 amino acids. The CDR3 region is CASSPPGQGVGIQYF. CDR3 DNA: TGTGCCAGCTCACCCCCGGGACAGGGGGTAGGGATCCAGTACTTC.

The chain links TRBV5-6 to TRBJ2-3; D remains ambiguous. This CDR3 is built from 14 residues. V was cut by 1 base and J by 2 bases, with 8 bases left in between. The germline CDR1 and CDR2 sequences are SGHDT and YYEEEE. The CDR3 DNA is TGTGCCAGCAGCTTGCTTGGTTACACAGATACGCAGTATTTT. The encoded protein is CASSLLGYTDTQYF. Full variable domain (missing parts from reference TRBV5-6 and TRBJ2-3): DAGVTQSPTHLIKTRGQQVTLRCSPKSGHDTVSWYQQALGQGPQFIFQYYEEEERQRGNFPDRFSGHQFPNYSSELNVNALLLGDSALYLCASSLLGYTDTQYFGPGTRLTVL.

The J gene is TRBJ2-7, the V gene TRBV29-1; unclear D gene. V was trimmed by 3 bases and J by 2 bases, leaving 2 bases between them. The CDR3 totals 10 residues. Germline CDR1 is SQVTM and CDR2 is ANQGSEA. The CDR3, as DNA: TGCAGCGTTGATCCCTACGAGCAGTACTTC. Protein: CSVDPYEQYF.

This clone was detected once. J is TRBJ1-6 and V is TRBV19; D is unclear. Germline V gives CDR1 LNHDA, CDR2 SQIVND (reference sequence). The CDR3 totals 14 residues. V lost 3 bases, J lost 5 bases, and 8 bases lay in between. CDR3 sequence: CASSIAGNNSPLHF. The CDR3 DNA reads TGTGCCAGTAGTATCGCCGGGAATAATTCACCCCTCCACTTT.

The chain uses TRBV5-1 and TRBJ1-5; TRBD1 might be the D (5 bases). CDR1 and CDR2 from the germline V gene are SGHRS and YFSETQ. V was cut by 0 bases and J by 2 bases, with 9 bases left in between. The CDR3 is 15 amino acids. The CDR3 protein is CASSLEGTGNQPQHF. The CDR3, as DNA: TGCGCCAGCAGCTTGGAGGGGACGGGCAATCAGCCCCAGCATTTT.

This chain links TRBV6-5 with TRBJ2-7; 9 positions match TRBD1. The junction had 7 bases not matched to a gene; V was cut back by 7 bases and J by 6 bases. Per the germline V gene, CDR1 is MNHEY and CDR2 is SVGAGI. The CDR3 has 13 residues. CDR3 residues: CASKGQGQSEQYF. The CDR3 DNA reads as TGTGCCAGCAAAGGACAGGGGCAATCCGAGCAGTACTTC.

The chain combines TRBV6-5 with TRBJ1-1; no clear D. Germline lookup yields CDR1 MNHEY and CDR2 SVGAGI. Trimming removed 2 bases at V and 4 bases at J, with 11 bases between. The CDR3 loop spans 14 amino acids. CDR3 region: CASSYNAGSTEAFF. In nucleotides, the CDR3 is TGTGCCAGCAGTTACAACGCGGGGTCCACTGAAGCTTTCTTT.